Below, one T cell receptor beta chain is given with its context. This sample was taken from a study of blood T cell repertoires in COVID-19. Background on the study: Some COVID-19 samples were acute and others convalescent; all came from the United States, Italy and Spain. PBMCs, B-cell-depleted T cells, or T cells were the source of the cDNA or gDNA that made up the material.

Libraries were prepared by immunoSEQ multiplex PCR; TCRdb keeps only in-frame clonotypes and omits some of them. The sample carries about 130,000 clones, 85% recorded once. Germline V CDR1 and CDR2: SGHKS, YYEKEE (reference sequence). The ends lost 0 bases at V and 4 bases at J; junction bases unmatched: 5. The CDR3 runs to 15 residues. This chain uses TRBV5-5 with TRBJ2-7; 9 nucleotides match TRBD1. Sequenced sample: peripheral blood. The sequence was obtained from a woman of 80 years or more with acute or convalescent COVID-19. The CDR3 coding sequence is TGTGCCAGCAGCTTGGAGGGACAGGGTATGTACGAGCAGTACTTC. It specifies CASSLEGQGMYEQYF.